A single sample is the source of the 27 T cell receptor beta chains below, sequenced in a study of vaccination effects on CD4 cells after COVID-19. Data came from immunoSEQ multiplex PCR; TCRdb stores just in-frame clones and leaves some out. The sample shows approximately 54,000 clones, over 80% of them seen only once. Pools of viral peptides were used by the ViraFEST assay to expand antigen-specific CD4+ T cells ahead of sequencing. Following culture for roughly 10 days, CD4+ T cells were isolated. These receptors are not linked to any known antigen. This specimen consisted of CD4+ T cells from PBMCs cultured with HCoV-229E spike peptides, obtained before COVID-19 vaccination. Receptors originate from a human donor who received a COVID-19 vaccine.

The V call is TRBV7-9, the J call TRBJ2-2, with D possibly TRBD1 on 6 matching bases. Between the trimmed V and J ends, which lost 1 base and 6 bases, there was a span of 9 bases. The CDR3 contains 14 residues. CDR1 is SEHNR and CDR2 is FQNEAQ in the germline V gene (reference sequence). The CDR3 spells CASSLVAGAGELFF. CDR3 DNA: TGTGCCAGCAGCTTAGTGGCAGGGGCCGGGGAGCTGTTTTTT.

The chain is built from TRBV7-9 and TRBJ2-5, with D possibly matching TRBD2 (5 bases). Trimming took off 1 base at V and 4 bases at J, with 7 bases between the two ends. CDR3 length: 13 residues. CDR1 is SEHNR and CDR2 is FQNEAQ in the germline V gene (reference sequence). Here the CDR3 reads CASSLGAGETQYF. The CDR3 region has the DNA TGTGCCAGCAGCTTAGGTGCGGGAGAGACCCAGTACTTC.

This clone occurred once. This chain links TRBV4-1 with TRBJ1-1; D unresolved. The CDR3 sequence is 17 residues long. V lost 4 bases, J lost 0 bases, and 18 bases lay in between. Per germline, CDR1 MGHRA and CDR2 YSYEKL. The CDR3: CASSLTQLIEMNTEAFF. In nucleotides, the CDR3 is TGCGCCAGCAGCCTCACGCAACTGATTGAGATGAACACTGAAGCTTTCTTT.

This sequence joins TRBV7-3 and TRBJ2-3; 8 bases fit TRBD1. Germline loops: CDR1 SGHTA, CDR2 FQGTGA. Trimming cost V 4 bases and J 5 bases; bases outside gene matches: 5. The CDR3 covers 14 residues. The CDR3 region is CASSSQGVGDTQYF. In DNA form, the CDR3 reads TGTGCCAGCAGCTCACAGGGGGTGGGAGATACGCAGTATTTT.

CDR3 in DNA: TGTGCCAGCAGTTACTCGGGACAGTTAAATAATTCACCCCTCCACTTT. The encoded protein is CASSYSGQLNNSPLHF. The rearrangement uses TRBV6-5 and TRBJ1-6, with 7 nucleotides matching TRBD1. Trimming removed 0 bases from V and 5 bases from J; junction bases left unmatched: 4. CDR1 is MNHEY and CDR2 is SVGAGI in the germline V gene. CDR3 length: 16 residues.

The CDR3 sequence is CASSLGGSGANVLTF. In DNA form, the CDR3 reads TGTGCCAGCAGCTTAGGAGGGAGCGGGGCCAACGTCCTGACTTTC. This sequence joins TRBV7-2 and TRBJ2-6; tentatively, D is TRBD2 (5 bases). The CDR3 consists of 15 residues. Trimming left V 1 base short and J 4 bases short, with 8 bases between. The germline V gene encodes CDR1 SGHTA and CDR2 FQGNSA.

The chain joins TRBV5-1 to TRBJ1-2, with TRBD1 as a possible D gene (5 bases). Germline CDR1 reads SGHRS; CDR2 reads YFSETQ. This CDR3 contains 15 residues. Deletions cut 1 base from V and 3 bases from J, with 13 bases between. CDR3 protein: CASSLYPQGHYGYTF. In DNA, the CDR3 is TGCGCCAGCAGCTTGTACCCCCAGGGACACTATGGCTACACCTTC.

The CDR3 nucleotides read TGTGCCAGCAGTTACTCCTTACAGGGTTCCTATGGCTACACCTTC. Its protein product is CASSYSLQGSYGYTF. V and J are TRBV6-5 and TRBJ1-2, with D perhaps matching TRBD1 (6 bases). This CDR3 region has 15 residues. Trimming removed 0 bases at V and 4 bases at J, with 12 bases between. In germline, CDR1 is MNHEY, CDR2 SVGAGI.

The V call is TRBV4-3, the J call TRBJ2-7; 9 positions match TRBD2. CDR1 and CDR2 from the germline V gene are LGHNA and YSLEER. The CDR3 sequence is 20 residues long. Trimming cost V 2 bases and J 4 bases; bases outside gene matches: 21. The CDR3: CASSQKGLGRGGQPLYEQYV. The CDR3 DNA sequence: TGCGCCAGCAGCCAAAAAGGTTTGGGGCGGGGGGGCCAACCCCTTTACGAGCAGTACGTC.

The V call is TRBV7-7, the J call TRBJ2-5; TRBD2 matches at 7 bases. Germline CDR1 SSHAT, CDR2 FNYEAQ (reference sequence). The CDR3 loop spans 13 amino acids. The V and J ends lost 5 bases and 5 bases, in that order; junction bases with no gene match: 5. The CDR3 loop is CASSPGLVETQYF. The DNA for the CDR3 is TGTGCCAGCAGCCCCGGACTAGTTGAGACCCAGTACTTC.

The J gene is TRBJ1-4, the V gene TRBV19, with 9 bases aligning to TRBD1. Germline assignment: CDR1 LNHDA and CDR2 SQIVND (reference sequence). This CDR3 is built from 15 residues. Trimming at V came to 3 bases and at J to 4 bases, leaving 3 bases not matched to a gene. CDR3 loop: CASSIDRGDNEKLFF. The CDR3 nucleotides are TGTGCCAGTAGTATCGACAGGGGGGATAATGAAAAACTGTTTTTT. Based on the CDR3 plus reference TRBV19 and TRBJ1-4, the full variable domain is DGGITQSPKYLFRKEGQNVTLSCEQNLNHDAMYWYRQDPGQGLRLIYYSQIVNDFQKGDIAEGYSVSREKKESFPLTVTSAQKNPTAFYLCASSIDRGDNEKLFFGSGTQLSVL.

V is TRBV20-1 and J is TRBJ1-5; weak D call: TRBD1 (5 bases). The germline V and J ends were trimmed by 3 bases and 0 bases, with 9 bases remaining between them. CDR3 length: 14 amino acids. CDR1 DFQATT and CDR2 SNEGSKA come from the germline V gene (reference sequence). CDR3 loop: CSASKGNSNQPQHF. The CDR3 region has the DNA TGCAGTGCTAGTAAGGGGAATAGCAATCAGCCCCAGCATTTT.

There are a few counts of this clone. The J gene is TRBJ1-2, the V gene TRBV5-5; possibly TRBD1 for D (5 bases). In germline, CDR1 is SGHKS, CDR2 YYEKEE (reference sequence). V gave up 1 base and J gave up 9 bases, with 16 bases separating them. The CDR3 length is 14 residues. CDR3 in amino acids: CASSLRDRSPSYTF. CDR3 sequence (DNA): TGTGCCAGCAGCTTGCGGGACCGTTCCCCTAGCTACACCTTC.

The chain carries TRBV7-2 and TRBJ1-3; perhaps TRBD1 as D (6 bases). The germline gives CDR1 SGHTA, CDR2 FQGNSA. This CDR3 is 14 amino acids long. V gave up 5 bases and J gave up 8 bases, with 16 bases separating them. CDR3 DNA sequence: TGTGCCAGCAGCGCTAACAGGGTACGGGACACCATATATTTT. Residues: CASSANRVRDTIYF.

The genes are TRBV7-3 and TRBJ2-5; possibly TRBD1 for D (6 bases). V lost 4 bases to trimming and J lost 0 bases, with 12 bases between them. The germline gives CDR1 SGHTA, CDR2 FQGTGA. The CDR3 loop spans 15 amino acids. As DNA, the CDR3 is TGTGCCAGCAGCTCCAACGGACAGTACCAAGAGACCCAGTACTTC. Amino acid sequence: CASSSNGQYQETQYF.

The chain uses TRBV14 and TRBJ2-1, with D unclear. The germline gives CDR1 SGHDN, CDR2 FVKESK. This CDR3 has 13 residues. V gave up 1 base and J gave up 8 bases, with 9 bases separating them. The CDR3, as DNA: TGTGCCAGCAGCCAAGCAGAGTCCTATGAGCAGTTCTTC. Translation gives CASSQAESYEQFF.

The chain has TRBV18 and TRBJ1-1, with a tentative D call TRBD1 (5 bases). There are 15 residues in the CDR3. Trimming stripped 6 bases from V and 3 bases from J, with 17 bases between. The V gene's germline CDR1 is KGHSH and CDR2 LQKENI. This chain's CDR3 is CASSRMRGWDTEAFF. The CDR3 nucleotides read TGTGCCAGCTCCCGTATGAGGGGTTGGGACACTGAAGCTTTCTTT.

This chain joins TRBV5-1 and TRBJ1-6, with 7 positions matching TRBD1. Germline CDR1 is SGHRS and CDR2 is YFSETQ. V was clipped by 2 bases and J by 8 bases; unmatched bases: 4. The CDR3 sequence is 14 residues long. In nucleotides, the CDR3 is TGCGCCAGCAGCTTACAGGGGTCGGATTCACCCCTCCACTTT. Its protein is CASSLQGSDSPLHF.

The rearrangement uses TRBV9 and TRBJ2-3; D unclear. Trimming took off 0 bases at V and 2 bases at J, with 10 bases between the two ends. Germline V gene data show CDR1 as SGDLS and CDR2 as YYNGEE. The CDR3 sequence is 15 residues long. The CDR3 here is CASSVVSYLTDTQYF. The CDR3 DNA is TGTGCCAGCAGCGTAGTTAGCTATCTCACAGATACGCAGTATTTT.

This clone was counted a few times. This chain connects TRBV2 to TRBJ1-2; 7 bases map to TRBD1. This CDR3 comprises 15 residues. Unmatched junction bases numbered 11, after V lost 6 bases and J lost 4 bases. CDR1 and CDR2 (germline): SNHLY, FYNNEI. The CDR3 DNA is TGTGCCAGCAGCCGCCCAGGGGGTGGTACCTATGGCTACACCTTC. It specifies CASSRPGGGTYGYTF.

The genes are TRBV24-1 and TRBJ2-2; no clear D. V was clipped by 6 bases and J by 2 bases, with 3 bases between them. Per the germline V gene, CDR1 is KGHDR and CDR2 is SFDVKD. The CDR3 length is 12 residues. The CDR3 protein is CATSNNTGELFF. DNA for the CDR3: TGTGCCACCAGTAATAACACCGGGGAGCTGTTTTTT.

This clone has a handful of counts. The chain recombines TRBV11-2 with TRBJ1-2; D not certain. The CDR3 totals 13 residues. V shed 4 bases and J shed 3 bases, with 9 bases lying between them. Germline V lookup: CDR1 SGHAT, CDR2 FQNNGV. CDR3 sequence reads: CASSSTPYYGYTF. The CDR3 bases are TGTGCCAGCAGCTCTACCCCATACTATGGCTACACCTTC.

This clone has a handful of counts. The chain joins TRBV28 to TRBJ1-2; D ambiguous. The V and J ends lost 7 bases and 6 bases respectively, with 15 bases between them. The CDR3 has 13 residues. Germline V CDR1 and CDR2: MDHEN, SYDVKM. The CDR3, as DNA: TGTGCCAGCAACTTGAAAAAGGGAAATGGCTACACCTTC. Translating gives CASNLKKGNGYTF.

In DNA form, the CDR3 reads TGTGCCAGCAGCGTAGGTCGAGGGGGCCGAGATGAGCAGTTCTTC. Translated, it gives CASSVGRGGRDEQFF. The chain recombines TRBV9 with TRBJ2-1; 7 bases are a match to TRBD1. V dropped 0 bases and J dropped 8; count of bases not matched to a gene: 8. The CDR3 has 15 amino acids. Per germline, CDR1 SGDLS and CDR2 YYNGEE.

The chain combines TRBV9 with TRBJ1-3, with D hard to call. Germline CDR1 reads SGDLS; CDR2 reads YYNGEE. The CDR3 has 15 amino acids. The germline V and J ends were trimmed by 4 bases and 4 bases, with 15 bases remaining between them. The CDR3 spells CASSLDGLEGNTIYF. CDR3 nucleotide sequence: TGTGCCAGCAGCCTGGACGGATTAGAGGGAAACACCATATATTTT.

The V gene is TRBV7-9, the J gene TRBJ1-6; perhaps TRBD1 as D (5 bases). Trimming took off 1 base at V and 5 bases at J, with 6 bases between the two ends. The germline gives CDR1 SEHNR, CDR2 FQNEAQ (reference sequence). CDR3 length: 14 residues. The CDR3 here is CASSLGQNNSPLHF. DNA of the CDR3: TGTGCCAGCAGCTTAGGACAGAATAATTCACCCCTCCACTTT. The whole variable domain, remainder taken from reference TRBV7-9 and TRBJ1-6, is DTGVSQNPRHKITKRGQNVTFRCDPISEHNRLYWYRQTLGQGPEFLTYFQNEAQLEKSRLLSDRFSAERPKGSFSTLEIQRTEQGDSAMYLCASSLGQNNSPLHFGNGTRLTVT.

The rearrangement joins TRBV25-1 to TRBJ2-1, with 8 bases matching TRBD2. Germline values: CDR1 MGHDK, CDR2 SYGVNS. Losses at the gene ends were 7 bases for V and 2 bases for J; bases not matched to a gene: 7. The CDR3 runs 15 residues. In DNA form, the CDR3 reads TGTGCCAGCACCTCTTCGGGGGGGCCCTACAATGAGCAGTTCTTC. Protein product: CASTSSGGPYNEQFF.